Sequencing of this T cell receptor beta chain was carried out in a study of CD8 T cells in ankylosing spondylitis. Using its own MiXCR run on the 5' RACE reads, TCRdb lists one record per CDR3 protein. This sample yields 300,000 to 400,000 distinct CDR3 sequences, of which 20% to 25% are seen a single time; over 10% belongs to the top ten. Trimming pared 0 bases from V and 0 bases from J, leaving 11 bases between. The CDR3 extends over 16 amino acids. Germline CDR1 reads SGHRS; CDR2 reads YFSETQ. Study-wide results and caveats: Disease-linked clones had a CD8+ phenotype and relatively low frequency in peripheral blood.

On this clonotype: Its antigen is not known.

The sequence was collected from a male donor with ankylosing spondylitis or in good health (not recorded which). The chain combines TRBV5-1 with TRBJ2-3; D is unresolved. Sequencing was carried out using blood, either unsorted or a sorted T cell fraction (not recorded which). CDR3: CASSLVPSTSTDTQYF. In nucleotides, the CDR3 is TGCGCCAGCAGCTTGGTCCCCTCAACTAGCACAGATACGCAGTATTTT.